The following is a T cell receptor (beta chain) sequence with its context. Antigen unknown. This sample is part of a study of beta chain features in type 1 diabetes. Study outcomes and limitations: Among type 1 diabetes patients, VDJ junctions had fewer insertions and more deletions. Moderate but significant shortening of TCRB CDR3s was recorded in all four CD4+ subsets from Type 1 diabetes patients.

What was sequenced were expressed TCRB transcripts, since all of the isolated RNA had been reverse transcribed. This table comes from immunoSEQ multiplex PCR, and its TCRdb copy is limited to in-frame clones, with some not included. The data contain around 70,000 clones, around 49% of them seen just once; the ten biggest clones take up roughly 0.65%. This CDR3 spans 14 amino acids. Germline V gene sequence: CDR1 SGHTA, CDR2 FQGNSA. Trimming took off 1 base at V and 2 bases at J, with 8 bases between the two ends. This chain connects TRBV7-2 to TRBJ1-1; D might be TRBD1 (5 bases). The clonotype was recovered from a man aged 25-40 years with type 1 diabetes. The specimen sequenced was central memory CD4+ T cells from blood. CDR3 sequence (DNA): TGTGCCAGCAGCTTAGTTCAGGGTAACACTGAAGCTTTCTTT. It translates to CASSLVQGNTEAFF.